Below are 11 T cell receptor beta chains sequenced from a single sample in a study of early T cells in non-severe SARS-CoV-2 infection. TCRdb re-called the 5' RACE reads with MiXCR, one entry per CDR3 protein. The sample lists approximately 97,000 distinct CDR3 sequences; over 10% were seen once. The sequenced sample consisted of whole blood. These receptors all come from an adult who was a healthcare worker with PCR-confirmed SARS-CoV-2 infection or an uninfected control (not recorded which).

This clonotype came up a few times. The chain joins TRBV12-3 or TRBV12-4 to TRBJ1-1; D might be TRBD1 (6 bases). Deletions cut 1 base from V and 7 bases from J, with 13 bases between. The CDR3 is 14 residues long. This chain's CDR3 is CASSLGQDNYEAFF. Here the CDR3 DNA reads TGTGCCAGCAGTTTAGGACAGGACAACTATGAAGCTTTCTTT.

V and J are TRBV28 and TRBJ2-3; the D is unclear. The germline V and J ends were trimmed by 5 bases and 0 bases, with 15 bases remaining between them. Germline V CDR1 and CDR2: MDHEN, SYDVKM. This CDR3 has 16 amino acids. CDR3 residues: CASSPSFPASTDTQYF. The CDR3 bases are TGTGCCAGCAGTCCGTCCTTCCCAGCTAGCACAGATACGCAGTATTTT.

This clonotype appeared many times. The V call is TRBV18, the J call TRBJ1-1; D call uncertain. V lost 2 bases and J 0 bases, leaving 10 bases between the germline ends. The CDR3 is 15 residues long. Per the germline V gene, CDR1 is KGHSH and CDR2 is LQKENI. The CDR3 loop reads CASSPITDMNTEAFF. The CDR3 bases are TGTGCCAGCTCACCAATCACAGACATGAACACTGAAGCTTTCTTT.

The chain combines TRBV28 with TRBJ2-5, with 7 bases lining up with TRBD1. CDR3 length: 14 residues. Germline-derived CDR1 and CDR2 are MDHEN and SYDVKM. V was clipped by 4 bases and J by 1 base; unmatched bases: 3. The CDR3 region is CASSSWTGQETQYF. The CDR3 DNA is TGTGCCAGCAGTTCCTGGACAGGCCAAGAGACCCAGTACTTC.

The rearrangement joins TRBV20-1 to TRBJ2-7; 8 bases match TRBD2. The V gene end was trimmed by 7 bases and the J gene end by 0 bases; junction bases not matched to a gene: 8. Germline CDR1 and CDR2: DFQATT and SNEGSKA (reference sequence). This CDR3 is built from 14 residues. CDR3 protein: CSVKRTSRSYEQYF. The CDR3 DNA sequence: TGCAGTGTCAAAAGGACTAGCCGCTCCTACGAGCAGTACTTC.

CDR3 amino acids: CASSLRAGQVTDTQYF. The CDR3 bases are TGTGCCAGCAGCTTACGAGCTGGACAGGTCACAGATACGCAGTATTTT. The V and J genes are TRBV7-8 and TRBJ2-3; the match to TRBD1 covers 7 bases. The CDR3 covers 16 residues. V trimming: 2 bases; J trimming: 2 bases; junction bases outside the gene matches: 7. The germline CDR1 and CDR2 sequences are SGHVS and FQNEAQ.

This chain links TRBV2 with TRBJ2-2, with D perhaps matching TRBD1 or TRBD2 (5 bases each). Germline V gives CDR1 SNHLY, CDR2 FYNNEI. This CDR3 is 17 amino acids long. The ends were cut back, 7 bases at V and 2 bases at J, with 20 bases in the middle. The CDR3 region is CASTEAPGPFNTGELFF. CDR3 nucleotides: TGTGCCAGCACCGAGGCACCGGGACCCTTCAACACCGGGGAGCTGTTTTTT.

This clonotype was counted at least ten times. The chain combines TRBV7-9 with TRBJ1-1; the D is unclear. The V end lost 5 bases, the J end lost 0 bases, and 10 bases lay between the germline ends. The length of the CDR3 is 14 residues. Germline loops: CDR1 SEHNR, CDR2 FQNEAQ (reference sequence). The CDR3 sequence: CASSLKTLNTEAFF. Written as DNA, the CDR3 is TGTGCCAGCAGCCTTAAGACTCTGAACACTGAAGCTTTCTTT.

This clonotype was recorded at least ten times. The chain recombines TRBV7-2 with TRBJ2-1; TRBD1 might be the D (5 bases). The CDR3 runs 15 residues. From germline, CDR1 is SGHTA and CDR2 FQGNSA. Between the trimmed V and J ends, which lost 5 bases and 6 bases, there was a span of 17 bases. The CDR3 reads CASSPPWGGTNEQFF. The CDR3 bases are TGTGCCAGCAGCCCCCCCTGGGGCGGAACCAATGAGCAGTTCTTC.

The chain couples TRBV6-6 to TRBJ2-3; 7 nucleotides line up with TRBD1. The CDR3 is made up of 15 amino acids. V lost 6 bases, J lost 5 bases, and 11 bases stayed unmatched. CDR1 and CDR2 (germline): MNHNY, SVGAGI (reference sequence). The CDR3 loop reads CASSPRTGRRDTQYF. CDR3 DNA sequence: TGTGCCAGCAGCCCTCGGACAGGTCGGCGAGATACGCAGTATTTT.

In this sample, this clonotype turned up many times. The J gene is TRBJ2-5, the V gene TRBV20-1; D tentatively fits TRBD1 or TRBD2 (5 bases each). CDR3 length: 15 amino acids. V lost 4 bases to trimming and J lost 3 bases, with 18 bases between them. Germline V gene lookup returns CDR1 DFQATT and CDR2 SNEGSKA (reference sequence). As DNA, the CDR3 is TGCAGTGCTAAACTGGCCGGGGCCGTTAAAGAGACCCAGTACTTC. Its protein product is CSAKLAGAVKETQYF.